The 7 T cell receptor beta chains below were found in one sample sequenced in a study of T cell clones after liver transplantation. Sequencing was performed with immunoSEQ multiplex PCR; in TCRdb, only in-frame clones are kept and a portion is missing. The sample includes about 75,000 clones, under 90% of them seen just once. Sequenced here: CD4+ T cells from blood, sampled about 50 months after liver transplant. These receptors were obtained from a human patient who received a liver transplant. Some T cells here may be from the graft donor.

The chain is built from TRBV5-1 and TRBJ2-2, with D maybe TRBD2 (7 bases). The CDR3 is made up of 14 amino acids. The V gene's germline CDR1 is SGHRS and CDR2 YFSETQ. V was clipped by 6 bases and J by 4 bases, with 13 bases between them. This CDR3 is CASTPGGPTGELFF. The CDR3 DNA reads as TGCGCCAGCACTCCCGGGGGGCCCACCGGGGAGCTGTTTTTT. The full variable domain, with the rest looked up from reference TRBV5-1 and TRBJ2-2, is KAGVTQTPRYLIKTRGQQVTLSCSPISGHRSVSWYQQTPGQGLQFLFEYFSETQRNKGNFPGRFSGRQFSNSRSEMNVSTLELGDSALYLCASTPGGPTGELFFGEGSRLTVL.

The chain employs TRBV12-5 and TRBJ2-7, with 8 positions matching TRBD2. The CDR3 has 17 amino acids. Trimming at V came to 5 bases and at J to 6 bases, leaving 18 bases not matched to a gene. The germline V gene has CDR1 LGHNT and CDR2 FRNRAP. The CDR3 nucleotides read TGTGCTAGTGGTGCGAGACCCCCCTGCGGGAGGCCCTGCGAGCAGTACTTC. It translates to CASGARPPCGRPCEQYF.

V usage is TRBV5-1 and J usage is TRBJ2-5; D unclear. Germline CDR1 and CDR2: SGHRS and YFSETQ. Deletions cut 3 bases from V and 4 bases from J, with 10 bases between. The CDR3 is 13 residues long. The CDR3 DNA reads as TGCGCCAGCAGCTCAAGGCCCCGAGAGACCCAGTACTTC. Translating it yields CASSSRPRETQYF. Full variable domain (outside the CDR3, taken from reference TRBV5-1 and TRBJ2-5): KAGVTQTPRYLIKTRGQQVTLSCSPISGHRSVSWYQQTPGQGLQFLFEYFSETQRNKGNFPGRFSGRQFSNSRSEMNVSTLELGDSALYLCASSSRPRETQYFGPGTRLLVL.

The V gene is TRBV6-6, the J gene TRBJ2-7; D not certain. V lost 2 bases and J lost 7, with 12 bases in between. This CDR3 contains 13 residues. From germline, CDR1 is MNHNY and CDR2 SVGAGI (reference sequence). Here the CDR3 reads CASSYLSLREQYF. DNA for the CDR3: TGTGCCAGCAGTTACCTATCTTTGAGAGAGCAGTACTTC.

The chain is built from TRBV19 and TRBJ2-7; D is possibly TRBD1 (7 bases). The CDR3 has 14 amino acids. The germline V gene has CDR1 LNHDA and CDR2 SQIVND (reference sequence). Trimming stripped 4 bases from V and 1 base from J, with 11 bases between. The CDR3: CASSSQGGSYEQYF. In nucleotides, the CDR3 is TGTGCCAGTAGTAGTCAGGGGGGATCCTACGAGCAGTACTTC. The entire variable domain, with the rest obtained from reference TRBV19 and TRBJ2-7, is as follows: DGGITQSPKYLFRKEGQNVTLSCEQNLNHDAMYWYRQDPGQGLRLIYYSQIVNDFQKGDIAEGYSVSREKKESFPLTVTSAQKNPTAFYLCASSSQGGSYEQYFGPGTRLTVT.

The rearrangement joins TRBV19 to TRBJ2-3; D may be TRBD2 (5 bases). The V and J ends lost 6 bases and 2 bases respectively, with 18 bases between them. This CDR3 is 16 amino acids long. Per germline, CDR1 LNHDA and CDR2 SQIVND (reference sequence). The CDR3 loop is CASRRTEDFYTDTQYF. The CDR3 nucleotides are TGTGCCAGTAGACGTACAGAGGACTTCTACACAGATACGCAGTATTTT.

V gene TRBV6-1 combines with J gene TRBJ2-7; D possibly uses TRBD1 or TRBD2 (5 bases each). V was trimmed by 6 bases and J by 0 bases, leaving 12 bases between them. The CDR3 consists of 14 residues. CDR1 MNHNS and CDR2 SASEGT come from the germline V gene. The CDR3 region is CASRGDGSSYEQYF. The CDR3 DNA follows: TGTGCCAGCAGGGGGGACGGAAGCTCCTACGAGCAGTACTTC.